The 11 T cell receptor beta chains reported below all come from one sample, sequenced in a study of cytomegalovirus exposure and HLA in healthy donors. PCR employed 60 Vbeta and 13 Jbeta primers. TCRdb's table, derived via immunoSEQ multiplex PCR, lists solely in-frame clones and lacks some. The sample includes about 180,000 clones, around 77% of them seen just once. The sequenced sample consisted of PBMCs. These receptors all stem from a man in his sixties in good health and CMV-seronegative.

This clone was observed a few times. The CDR3 loop reads CSVEERTSSYEQYF. The DNA of the CDR3 is TGCAGCGTTGAAGAGCGGACTAGCTCCTACGAGCAGTACTTC. This chain links TRBV29-1 with TRBJ2-7, with TRBD2 matching over 7 bases. The length of the CDR3 is 14 residues. V was clipped by 0 bases and J by 0 bases; unmatched bases: 2. Germline V CDR1 and CDR2: SQVTM, ANQGSEA.

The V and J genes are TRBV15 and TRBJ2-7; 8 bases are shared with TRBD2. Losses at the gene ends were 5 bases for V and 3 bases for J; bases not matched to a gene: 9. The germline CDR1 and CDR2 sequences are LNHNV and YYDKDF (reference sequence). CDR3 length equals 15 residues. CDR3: CATSAASGSYYEQYF. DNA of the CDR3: TGTGCCACCAGCGCCGCTAGCGGGTCTTACTACGAGCAGTACTTC.

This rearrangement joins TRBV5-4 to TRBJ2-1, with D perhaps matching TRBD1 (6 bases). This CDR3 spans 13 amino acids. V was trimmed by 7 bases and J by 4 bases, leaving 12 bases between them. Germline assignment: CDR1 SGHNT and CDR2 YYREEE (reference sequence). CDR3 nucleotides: TGTGCCAGCCGCCGGGACACTTACAATGAGCAGTTCTTC. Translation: CASRRDTYNEQFF.

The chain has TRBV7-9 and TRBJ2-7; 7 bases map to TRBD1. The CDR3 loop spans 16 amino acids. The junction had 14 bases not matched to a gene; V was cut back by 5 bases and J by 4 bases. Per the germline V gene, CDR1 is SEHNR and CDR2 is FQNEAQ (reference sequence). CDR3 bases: TGTGCCAGCAGCAATACGAAGACAGGGCTTGGGTACGAGCAGTACTTC. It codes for CASSNTKTGLGYEQYF.

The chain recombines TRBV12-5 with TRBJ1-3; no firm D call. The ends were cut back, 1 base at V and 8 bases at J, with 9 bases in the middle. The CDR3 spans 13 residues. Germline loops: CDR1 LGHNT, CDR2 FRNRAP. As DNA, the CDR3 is TGTGCTAGTGGTTTGGCACCCCGAGACACCATATATTTT. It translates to CASGLAPRDTIYF.

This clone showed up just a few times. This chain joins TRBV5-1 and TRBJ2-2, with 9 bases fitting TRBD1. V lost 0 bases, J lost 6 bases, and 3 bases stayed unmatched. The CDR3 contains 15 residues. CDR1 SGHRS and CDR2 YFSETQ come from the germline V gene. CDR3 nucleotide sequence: TGCGCCAGCAGCTTGGAACAGGGGGCATCCGGGGAGCTGTTTTTT. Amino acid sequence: CASSLEQGASGELFF.

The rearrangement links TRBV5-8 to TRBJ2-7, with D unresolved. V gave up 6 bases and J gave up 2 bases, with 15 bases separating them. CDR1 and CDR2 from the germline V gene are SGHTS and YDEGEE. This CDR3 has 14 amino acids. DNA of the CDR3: TGTGCCAGCACCTCCACCCACTTCCCCTACGAGCAGTACTTC. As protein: CASTSTHFPYEQYF. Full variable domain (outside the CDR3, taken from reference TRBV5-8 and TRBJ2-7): EAGVTQSPTHLIKTRGQQATLRCSPISGHTSVYWYQQALGLGLQFLLWYDEGEERNRGNFPPRFSGRQFPNYSSELNVNALELEDSALYLCASTSTHFPYEQYFGPGTRLTVT.

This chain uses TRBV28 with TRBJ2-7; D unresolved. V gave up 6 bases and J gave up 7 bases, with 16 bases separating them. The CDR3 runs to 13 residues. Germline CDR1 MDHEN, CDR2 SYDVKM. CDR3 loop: CASSQSRLREQYF. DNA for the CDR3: TGTGCCAGCAGCCAGTCGCGTTTGAGGGAGCAGTACTTC.

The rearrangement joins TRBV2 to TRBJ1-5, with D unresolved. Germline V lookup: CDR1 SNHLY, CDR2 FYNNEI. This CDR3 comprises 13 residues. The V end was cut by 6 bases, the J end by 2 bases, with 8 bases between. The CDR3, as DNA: TGTGCCAGCAGATATTCCGGCAATCAGCCCCAGCATTTT. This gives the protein CASRYSGNQPQHF.

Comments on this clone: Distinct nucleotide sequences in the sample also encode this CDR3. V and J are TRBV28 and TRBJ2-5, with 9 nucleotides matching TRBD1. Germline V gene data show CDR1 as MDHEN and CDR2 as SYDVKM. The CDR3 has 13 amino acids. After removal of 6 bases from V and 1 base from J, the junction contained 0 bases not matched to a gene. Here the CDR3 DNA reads TGTGCCAGCAGGGACAGGGGCCAAGAGACCCAGTACTTC. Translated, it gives CASRDRGQETQYF.

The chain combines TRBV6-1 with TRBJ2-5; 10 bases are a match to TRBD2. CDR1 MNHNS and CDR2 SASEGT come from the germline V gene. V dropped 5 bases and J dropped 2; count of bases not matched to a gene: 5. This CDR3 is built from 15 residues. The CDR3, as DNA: TGTGCCAGCAGTACTCAACTAGCGGGGCAAGAGACCCAGTACTTC. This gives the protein CASSTQLAGQETQYF.